This T cell receptor beta chain is drawn from a study of T cell repertoires in cytomegalovirus infection. Across the whole study: Based on public TCR beta signatures, there were indications of CMV infection and of a matching HLA type. Study-level points and caveats: The response measured ex vivo was dominated by TCR beta clonotypes (HLA-C-restricted and CMV-specific). Summed frequency of shared TCR beta families picked out CMV carriers who also had the relevant HLA.

This clonotype was counted at least ten times. Its antigen is as yet unknown. The CDR3 extends over 17 amino acids. Germline V lookup: CDR1 MNHEY, CDR2 SVGAGI. The trim removed 6 bases at V and 2 bases at J, leaving 9 bases unmatched. Each CDR3 protein is one row after TCRdb ran MiXCR on the reads. Of 46,000 or so distinct CDR3 sequences listed, roughly 22% are singletons. The sequence was obtained from a human donor in good health (CMV status not recorded). Some clones in this sample may be carry-over from other donors' samples. Sequenced: PBMCs, sequenced either directly or after in vitro stimulation (not recorded which). The rearrangement links TRBV6-5 to TRBJ1-6, with 8 bases that match TRBD1. CDR3: CASSRGQGKTYNSPLHF. DNA for the CDR3: TGTGCCAGCAGCAGAGGACAGGGCAAGACCTATAATTCACCCCTCCACTTT.